Here is one T cell receptor (beta chain) with its context. The sample comes from a study of lymphopenia after photon versus proton radiotherapy. The V segment lost 7 bases and the J segment 2 bases; nucleotides outside the gene matches: 8. The length of the CDR3 is 14 residues. The germline V gene has CDR1 SGHRS and CDR2 YFSETQ. The table came from immunoSEQ multiplex PCR; TCRdb's copy has only in-frame clones and leaves some out. The sample holds roughly 58,000 clones, roughly 87% seen once. The clonotype comes from a man older than 75 with esophageal cancer. Sample: peripheral blood, taken from a patient treated with proton-based radiotherapy. This chain connects TRBV5-1 to TRBJ1-1, with TRBD1 matching 7 bases. CDR3 sequence reads: CASGLGQYNTEAFF. CDR3 bases: TGCGCCAGCGGATTGGGACAGTACAACACTGAAGCTTTCTTT.